Described below is a single T cell receptor beta chain sequence and its context. Its specificity is not known. Measured with immunoSEQ multiplex PCR; TCRdb has only the in-frame clones, and not every one. This sample has 25,000 to 35,000 clones, with around three quarters found just once. The entry originates in a study of vaccination effects on CD4 cells after COVID-19. When less than 11 days of culture had elapsed, CD4+ T cells were isolated. The CDR3 totals 13 residues. With V trimmed by 5 bases and J by 14 bases, 11 bases remained unmatched. The sequencing used CD4+ T cells from PBMCs cultured without peptide, collected before COVID-19 vaccination. The receptor's source is a human donor who received a COVID-19 vaccine. The chain uses TRBV12-3 or TRBV12-4 and TRBJ2-1, with 8 bases aligning to TRBD2. CDR3: CASSLGGRHPKFF. The DNA for the CDR3 is TGTGCCAGCAGTCTTGGCGGGAGGCATCCCAAGTTCTTC.